This TCR beta chain originates from a study of cytomegalovirus exposure and HLA in healthy donors. Findings and caveats of the study: Rare TCR sequences predominated, though certain public TCRs were found in many donors. It was taken for granted in presence/absence analyses that sequencing depth across donors was roughly uniform.

Primers for the PCR totalled 60 Vbeta and 13 Jbeta. Generated by immunoSEQ multiplex PCR, the TCRdb table keeps only in-frame clones and is missing some. The table lists about 130,000 clones, 8.5% of them singletons. This clone showed up just a few times. Its cognate antigen is unknown. The TCR originated in a man in his forties in good health and CMV-seronegative. Material for sequencing was PBMCs.

CDR3 region: CASSLSGGVGTEAFF. Written as DNA, the CDR3 is TGTGCCAGCAGTTTATCGGGGGGGGTTGGCACTGAAGCTTTCTTT. V is TRBV27 and J is TRBJ1-1; the D gene is possibly TRBD1 (5 bases). Germline CDR1 is MNHEY and CDR2 is SMNVEV (reference sequence). The germline V and J ends were trimmed by 0 bases and 4 bases, with 12 bases remaining between them. The CDR3 is 15 residues long.